These 19 T cell receptor beta chains originate from one sample sequenced in a study of monozygotic twins with inflammatory bowel disease. TCRdb re-analyzed the 5' RACE reads; it lists each CDR3 protein once, without DNA. Its listing shows about 420,000 distinct CDR3 sequences. The material sequenced was blood. The receptors derive from a human donor with ulcerative colitis or Crohn's disease, or a healthy co-twin of an affected twin (not recorded which).

The chain employs TRBV12-3 or TRBV12-4 and TRBJ1-1; the D call of TRBD1 rests on TCRdb alone, since no DNA is present to check it. The CDR3 runs to 11 residues. This CDR3 reads CASRTGLVAFF.

This chain uses TRBV7-2 with TRBJ1-2. CDR1 is SGHTA and CDR2 is FQGNSA in the germline V gene. The CDR3 covers 13 residues. CDR3 amino acids: CASSLAEGYGYTF.

The rearrangement joins TRBV7-9 to TRBJ1-5; TCRdb selects TRBD1, and the lack of DNA leaves this call unchecked. Germline V gene lookup returns CDR1 SEHNR and CDR2 FQNEAQ (reference sequence). This CDR3 spans 16 amino acids. CDR3 in amino acids: CASSSDRGIKDQPQHF. Looking up the rest from reference TRBV7-9 and TRBJ1-5 gives the full variable domain: DTGVSQNPRHKITKRGQNVTFRCDPISEHNRLYWYRQTLGQGPEFLTYFQNEAQLEKSRLLSDRFSAERPKGSFSTLEIQRTEQGDSAMYLCASSSDRGIKDQPQHFGDGTRLSIL.

This chain connects TRBV6-2 or TRBV6-3 to TRBJ2-5; no DNA is available, so the TRBD2 call from TCRdb remains unchecked. Germline V CDR1 and CDR2: MNHEY, SVGEGT. CDR3 size: 16 residues. The CDR3 here is CASSGTSGENQETQYF.

The chain couples TRBV5-1 to TRBJ2-5; TCRdb selects TRBD2, and the lack of DNA leaves this call unchecked. The CDR3 contains 15 residues. Germline V gene data show CDR1 as SGHRS and CDR2 as YFSETQ. CDR3 sequence reads: CASSIGLARQETQYF. The complete variable domain, with remaining parts taken from reference TRBV5-1 and TRBJ2-5, reads KAGVTQTPRYLIKTRGQQVTLSCSPISGHRSVSWYQQTPGQGLQFLFEYFSETQRNKGNFPGRFSGRQFSNSRSEMNVSTLELGDSALYLCASSIGLARQETQYFGPGTRLLVL.

CDR3 amino acids: CASSLDIISYEQYF. The chain combines TRBV5-1 with TRBJ2-7. The CDR3 loop spans 14 amino acids. Looked up from germline, CDR1 is SGHRS and CDR2 is YFSETQ.

The rearrangement uses TRBV5-6 and TRBJ2-1; TCRdb returns TRBD1, unconfirmable since there is no DNA. The length of the CDR3 is 17 residues. Germline V lookup: CDR1 SGHDT, CDR2 YYEEEE. The CDR3 loop reads CASSLRQGASSYNEQFF.

The V and J genes are TRBV6-2 or TRBV6-3 and TRBJ2-1; the TCRdb D gene call, TRBD2, has no DNA to confirm it. The CDR3 is 15 amino acids. The V gene's germline CDR1 is MNHEY and CDR2 SVGEGT. CDR3: CASSSAWSGDHEQFF.

V usage is TRBV7-8 and J usage is TRBJ1-4; TCRdb indicates TRBD1, and absent DNA this call remains unverified. This CDR3 region has 15 residues. Germline CDR1 SGHVS, CDR2 FQNEAQ. This CDR3 is CASRQGRDRAEKLFF.

The chain is built from TRBV19 and TRBJ1-1; the D call from TCRdb, TRBD1, cannot be confirmed without DNA. There are 14 residues in the CDR3. Germline V CDR1 and CDR2: LNHDA, SQIVND (reference sequence). CDR3 loop: CASSRTGANTEAFF.

The J gene is TRBJ1-2, the V gene TRBV5-4; the D call from TCRdb, TRBD1, cannot be confirmed without DNA. The germline gives CDR1 SGHNT, CDR2 YYREEE (reference sequence). The CDR3 loop spans 18 amino acids. Here the CDR3 reads CASSLAGGQGSEENGYTF.

The rearrangement joins TRBV11-2 to TRBJ1-4; TCRdb selects TRBD1, and the lack of DNA leaves this call unchecked. In germline, CDR1 is SGHAT, CDR2 FQNNGV. There are 14 residues in the CDR3. The CDR3 reads CASSPRGHEEKLFF. The full variable domain, its missing parts supplied by reference TRBV11-2 and TRBJ1-4, is EAGVAQSPRYKIIEKRQSVAFWCNPISGHATLYWYQQILGQGPKLLIQFQNNGVVDDSQLPKDRFSAERLKGVDSTLKIQPAKLEDSAVYLCASSPRGHEEKLFFGSGTQLSVL.

The genes are TRBV19 and TRBJ2-3; lacking DNA, the TRBD2 call made by TCRdb goes unchecked. There are 14 residues in the CDR3. From germline, CDR1 is LNHDA and CDR2 SQIVND (reference sequence). CDR3 sequence reads: CASSMREFTDTQYF.

This chain connects TRBV7-9 to TRBJ1-1. The CDR3 is 12 amino acids. CDR1 SEHNR and CDR2 FQNEAQ come from the germline V gene (reference sequence). CDR3 region: CASSFAVTEAFF.

The CDR3 protein is CASSSGQVFYEQYF. The rearrangement links TRBV18 to TRBJ2-7; with no DNA, the TCRdb D assignment of TRBD1 cannot be verified. This CDR3 is built from 14 residues. CDR1 KGHSH and CDR2 LQKENI come from the germline V gene.

The V gene is TRBV5-1, the J gene TRBJ2-5; TCRdb names TRBD1, which stays unverified in the absence of DNA. CDR3 length equals 17 residues. Looked up from germline, CDR1 is SGHRS and CDR2 is YFSETQ. The CDR3 reads CASSPGRGRESKETQYF.

The gene calls are TRBV3-1 and TRBJ1-4; TCRdb's D call, TRBD1, is unchecked because there is no DNA. Germline V CDR1 and CDR2: LGHDT, YNNKEL (reference sequence). This CDR3 comprises 19 residues. CDR3 sequence: CASSPTKMTGITTNEKLFF.

This chain joins TRBV15 and TRBJ1-5. The germline V gene has CDR1 LNHNV and CDR2 YYDKDF (reference sequence). The CDR3 contains 14 residues. The CDR3 loop reads CATSSMELSGPQHF.

The genes are TRBV5-5 and TRBJ2-7; the D call from TCRdb, TRBD2, cannot be confirmed without DNA. Germline V gene data show CDR1 as SGHKS and CDR2 as YYEKEE (reference sequence). This CDR3 comprises 14 residues. CDR3 in amino acids: CASSQSGVVAEQYF.